This record looks at one T cell receptor beta chain sequence and its context. This entry is derived from a study of T-cell reconstitution after alpha-beta-depleted transplantation in children. This CDR3 is built from 14 residues. The V and J ends lost 8 bases and 0 bases, in that order; junction bases with no gene match: 5. Germline V gene lookup returns CDR1 SEHNR and CDR2 FQNEAQ (reference sequence). Unique molecular identifiers featured in how the TCRbeta library was prepared. TCRdb reprocessed the PCR reads with MiXCR, giving one entry per CDR3 protein. The sample carries a few hundred thousand distinct CDR3 sequences, 10% recorded once.

This sequence originates from a human donor who donated a stem cell graft to a child with acute lymphoblastic leukemia. V usage is TRBV7-9 and J usage is TRBJ2-3; 7 bases are shared with TRBD2. The sample consisted of PBMCs from the stem cell graft donor, taken from the stem cell graft. This chain's CDR3 is CASGLVLSTDTQYF. CDR3 coding DNA: TGTGCCAGCGGACTAGTGCTCAGCACAGATACGCAGTATTTT. Supplemented by reference TRBV7-9 and TRBJ2-3, the full variable domain reads DTGVSQNPRHKITKRGQNVTFRCDPISEHNRLYWYRQTLGQGPEFLTYFQNEAQLEKSRLLSDRFSAERPKGSFSTLEIQRTEQGDSAMYLCASGLVLSTDTQYFGPGTRLTVL.